Following are 5 T cell receptor beta chains from one sample sequenced in a study of T cell responses to AZD1222 COVID-19 vaccine. Sequencing was performed with immunoSEQ multiplex PCR; in TCRdb, only in-frame clones are kept and a portion is missing. This table holds about 180,000 clones, around nine tenths found once. Sequencing used peripheral blood, obtained on day 0 of AZD1222 vaccination. The receptor set was obtained from an adult in good health.

This clone was recorded once. The chain is built from TRBV30 and TRBJ2-3; D might be TRBD2 (6 bases). This CDR3 comprises 14 residues. Between the trimmed V and J ends, which lost 4 bases and 1 base, there was a span of 12 bases. Germline V gene lookup returns CDR1 GTSNPN and CDR2 SVGIG (reference sequence). The CDR3 DNA follows: TGTGCCTGGAACACGGCTAGCGGCACAGATACGCAGTATTTT. The encoded protein is CAWNTASGTDTQYF.

The V and J genes are TRBV7-3 and TRBJ2-3; no definite D call. Germline V gene lookup returns CDR1 SGHTA and CDR2 FQGTGA. The CDR3 is 15 amino acids. V was clipped by 4 bases and J by 6 bases, with 17 bases between them. CDR3 sequence reads: CASSWSGSGADTQYF. The CDR3 region has the DNA TGTGCCAGCAGCTGGTCCGGTTCTGGTGCGGATACGCAGTATTTT.

The chain recombines TRBV5-6 with TRBJ1-2, with 7 bases lining up with TRBD1. The J segment lost 2 bases and the V segment lost 0 bases, leaving 4 bases of the junction unmatched. CDR3 length equals 15 residues. Germline values: CDR1 SGHDT, CDR2 YYEEEE. The DNA for the CDR3 is TGTGCCAGCAGCTTGGCGACAGGGATAAACTATGGCTACACCTTC. This codes for CASSLATGINYGYTF. The full variable domain, with the rest looked up from reference TRBV5-6 and TRBJ1-2, is DAGVTQSPTHLIKTRGQQVTLRCSPKSGHDTVSWYQQALGQGPQFIFQYYEEEERQRGNFPDRFSGHQFPNYSSELNVNALLLGDSALYLCASSLATGINYGYTFGSGTRLTVV.

This clone was recorded a few times. The chain combines TRBV9 with TRBJ1-1; 9 bases fit TRBD1. The ends lost 0 bases at V and 8 bases at J; junction bases unmatched: 2. Germline V gene data show CDR1 as SGDLS and CDR2 as YYNGEE. The CDR3 sequence is 13 residues long. The CDR3: CASSVVGTGEAFF. The CDR3 nucleotides read TGTGCCAGCAGCGTAGTGGGGACAGGGGAAGCTTTCTTT.

The CDR3 region is CASSVARGPYTGELFF. The CDR3 DNA reads as TGTGCCAGCAGCGTAGCCAGGGGTCCCTACACCGGGGAGCTGTTTTTT. This chain connects TRBV9 to TRBJ2-2; D perhaps matches TRBD1 (6 bases). V gave up 0 bases and J gave up 3 bases, with 12 bases separating them. Germline lookup yields CDR1 SGDLS and CDR2 YYNGEE. The length of the CDR3 is 16 residues.